Below, 4 T cell receptor beta chains from the same sample are listed, as sequenced in a study of CD8+ T cells in alopecia areata. Sequencing templates came from extracted RNA that was reverse transcribed into cDNA. Sequencing used immunoSEQ multiplex PCR; TCRdb keeps in-frame clones, though not all of them. The data show roughly 120,000 clones, around two fifths seen once. Sequences were obtained from CD4+ T cells sorted from blood. The receptor set was obtained from a human donor with alopecia areata.

This clone was observed a few times. The rearrangement links TRBV29-1 to TRBJ1-1, with D possibly TRBD1 on 5 matching bases. Germline V gives CDR1 SQVTM, CDR2 ANQGSEA. The CDR3 is 14 residues long. Trimming pared 3 bases from V and 0 bases from J, leaving 11 bases between. The CDR3 reads CSVDMGVLNTEAFF. CDR3 nucleotides: TGCAGCGTTGATATGGGGGTCCTGAACACTGAAGCTTTCTTT.

In its sample, this clone was seen once. The J gene is TRBJ2-1, the V gene TRBV30; no firm D call. The V gene's germline CDR1 is GTSNPN and CDR2 SVGIG (reference sequence). V lost 2 bases and J 0 bases, leaving 8 bases between the germline ends. This CDR3 comprises 14 residues. CDR3 DNA: TGTGCCTGGAGTAGCAAGGCCTCCTACAATGAGCAGTTCTTC. Translated: CAWSSKASYNEQFF.

The rearrangement links TRBV4-3 to TRBJ1-4; D is perhaps TRBD1 (5 bases). The germline gives CDR1 LGHNA, CDR2 YSLEER. This CDR3 is built from 18 residues. V was shortened by 3 bases and J by 2 bases, with 19 bases between the two germline ends. The CDR3 protein is CASSHGTDTLGTNEKLFF. The CDR3 region has the DNA TGCGCCAGCAGCCACGGGACTGATACCTTGGGGACTAATGAAAAACTGTTTTTT.

This sequence joins TRBV29-1 and TRBJ2-2; 9 bases are a match to TRBD1. Trimming cost V 4 bases and J 5 bases; bases outside gene matches: 8. This CDR3 has 15 residues. Germline V gene lookup returns CDR1 SQVTM and CDR2 ANQGSEA. The chain's CDR3 is CSVGGTGWATGELFF. In DNA form, the CDR3 reads TGCAGCGTTGGAGGGACAGGGTGGGCTACCGGGGAGCTGTTTTTT.